A single sample is the source of the 18 T cell receptor beta chains below, sequenced in a study of cytomegalovirus exposure and HLA in healthy donors. In the PCR, 60 Vbeta and 13 Jbeta primers were used. Libraries were prepared by immunoSEQ multiplex PCR; TCRdb keeps only in-frame clonotypes and omits some of them. The sample holds 100,000 to 150,000 clones, about 86% seen once. The sample consisted of PBMCs. Receptors originate from a woman aged 25 to 45 in good health and CMV-seronegative.

The chain is built from TRBV7-9 and TRBJ2-2; D unclear. The V end lost 1 base, the J end lost 1 base, and 4 bases lay between the germline ends. This CDR3 is 14 amino acids long. In germline, CDR1 is SEHNR, CDR2 FQNEAQ (reference sequence). As DNA, the CDR3 is TGTGCCAGCAGCTTAGATCAGAACACCGGGGAGCTGTTTTTT. Translated, it gives CASSLDQNTGELFF.

The V gene is TRBV19, the J gene TRBJ1-4; 9 nucleotides align to TRBD1. V was pared by 4 bases and J by 7 bases, with 7 bases of the junction left unmatched. The CDR3 totals 15 residues. CDR1 LNHDA and CDR2 SQIVND come from the germline V gene (reference sequence). The CDR3 DNA reads as TGTGCCAGTAGTACGGATGGACAGGGGAGTGAAAAACTGTTTTTT. It specifies CASSTDGQGSEKLFF.

This chain joins TRBV19 and TRBJ2-7; 8 nucleotides line up with TRBD1. This CDR3 contains 15 residues. With 3 bases clipped from V and 2 bases from J, the junction kept 6 bases outside the gene matches. CDR1 is LNHDA and CDR2 is SQIVND in the germline V gene (reference sequence). CDR3 protein: CASSITGQVTYEQYF. The CDR3 coding sequence is TGTGCCAGTAGTATTACGGGACAGGTGACCTACGAGCAGTACTTC.

The sample holds one count of this clone. The V call is TRBV28, the J call TRBJ2-7, with D maybe TRBD2 (5 bases). Germline CDR1 MDHEN, CDR2 SYDVKM. V shed 6 bases and J shed 4 bases, with 13 bases lying between them. This CDR3 is 13 amino acids long. CDR3 sequence (DNA): TGTGCCAGCAGCCCCATTCTAGCTTACGAGCAGTACTTC. Translation: CASSPILAYEQYF. Combining the CDR3 with reference TRBV28 and TRBJ2-7 gives the whole variable domain DVKVTQSSRYLVKRTGEKVFLECVQDMDHENMFWYRQDPGLGLRLIYFSYDVKMKEKGDIPEGYSVSREKKERFSLILESASTNQTSMYLCASSPILAYEQYFGPGTRLTVT.

The V gene is TRBV5-1, the J gene TRBJ2-6; 7 bases are a match to TRBD1. The CDR3 runs to 16 residues. Germline V CDR1 and CDR2: SGHRS, YFSETQ. V shed 4 bases, J shed 2 bases, and the junction held 6 bases outside the gene matches. The DNA of the CDR3 is TGCGCCAGCAGCCCCAGACAGGGCACTGGGGCCAACGTCCTGACTTTC. The encoded protein is CASSPRQGTGANVLTF.

This chain joins TRBV7-9 and TRBJ2-1; tentative D call: TRBD1 (5 bases). This CDR3 has 16 residues. Trimming pared 2 bases from V and 6 bases from J, leaving 17 bases between. Germline CDR1 and CDR2: SEHNR and FQNEAQ (reference sequence). The CDR3: CASSLLTASTGNEQFF. CDR3 DNA: TGTGCCAGCAGCTTACTGACAGCCAGTACCGGCAATGAGCAGTTCTTC. Using reference TRBV7-9 and TRBJ2-1 for the parts outside the CDR3, the full variable domain is DTGVSQNPRHKITKRGQNVTFRCDPISEHNRLYWYRQTLGQGPEFLTYFQNEAQLEKSRLLSDRFSAERPKGSFSTLEIQRTEQGDSAMYLCASSLLTASTGNEQFFGPGTRLTVL.

The gene calls are TRBV7-2 and TRBJ2-2; 7 nucleotides match TRBD2. The CDR3 contains 16 residues. Trimming took 5 bases from V and 0 from J; bases not matched to a gene: 6. Germline CDR1 SGHTA, CDR2 FQGNSA. The CDR3: CASSPLAESNTGELFF. CDR3 DNA sequence: TGTGCCAGCAGCCCTCTAGCGGAGTCGAACACCGGGGAGCTGTTTTTT.

The chain combines TRBV9 with TRBJ1-2; tentative D call: TRBD1 (6 bases). The CDR3 is 17 amino acids. Germline V gives CDR1 SGDLS, CDR2 YYNGEE. The ends were cut back, 4 bases at V and 0 bases at J, with 19 bases in the middle. Here the CDR3 reads CASSQEAGAVPNYGYTF. The CDR3, as DNA: TGTGCCAGCAGCCAGGAGGCAGGGGCCGTTCCTAACTATGGCTACACCTTC.

This sequence joins TRBV6-9 and TRBJ1-2; TRBD1 matches 8 bases. V trimming: 9 bases; J trimming: 5 bases; junction bases outside the gene matches: 14. Germline values: CDR1 MNHGY, CDR2 SVAAGI. The CDR3 sequence is 15 residues long. The CDR3 protein is CARLREQGARYGYTF. The CDR3 DNA reads TGTGCCAGGCTGAGGGAGCAGGGGGCGCGGTATGGCTACACCTTC.

The chain has TRBV4-3 and TRBJ2-1; D may be TRBD1 (5 bases). Trimming removed 0 bases at V and 16 bases at J, with 19 bases between. CDR1 LGHNA and CDR2 YSLEER come from the germline V gene. The CDR3 extends over 14 amino acids. The CDR3 is CASSQDRLATGHFF. Written as DNA, the CDR3 is TGCGCCAGCAGCCAAGATCGACTGGCCACAGGACATTTCTTC.

This clone has only one observation. The rearrangement uses TRBV4-2 and TRBJ2-5, with 7 bases lining up with TRBD2. CDR3 length: 15 amino acids. CDR1 is LGHNA, CDR2 YNFKEQ, per germline. The ends lost 3 bases at V and 5 bases at J; junction bases unmatched: 9. Written as DNA, the CDR3 is TGTGCCAGCAGCCAGGGACTACAGAATGGGGAGACCCAGTACTTC. Translated, it gives CASSQGLQNGETQYF.

This clone showed up just a few times. V gene TRBV28 combines with J gene TRBJ2-2; 8 bases map to TRBD1. CDR3 length equals 17 residues. In germline, CDR1 is MDHEN, CDR2 SYDVKM. Germline trimming cut 5 bases from V and 6 bases from J; bases unmatched to any gene: 14. The CDR3 protein is CASSKQGEGFDPGELFF. The CDR3 nucleotides read TGTGCCAGCAGTAAACAGGGGGAAGGCTTCGACCCCGGGGAGCTGTTTTTT.

This sequence joins TRBV5-1 and TRBJ2-7; D may be TRBD1 (6 bases). Trimming removed 0 bases from V and 0 bases from J, with 13 bases in between. CDR3 length: 16 residues. The germline gives CDR1 SGHRS, CDR2 YFSETQ. This chain's CDR3 is CASSLVVGGGSYEQYF. DNA for the CDR3: TGCGCCAGCAGCTTGGTCGTAGGGGGTGGCTCCTACGAGCAGTACTTC.

The J gene is TRBJ2-1, the V gene TRBV7-9; D possibly corresponds to TRBD2 (6 bases). V was shortened by 1 base and J by 4 bases, with 8 bases between the two germline ends. The CDR3 length is 14 residues. CDR1 and CDR2 from the germline V gene are SEHNR and FQNEAQ (reference sequence). Here the CDR3 reads CASSLVRGYNEQFF. The CDR3 nucleotides read TGTGCCAGCAGCTTAGTCCGGGGGTACAATGAGCAGTTCTTC.

The chain recombines TRBV27 with TRBJ2-5; TRBD1 matches at 7 bases. This CDR3 is built from 15 residues. Per germline, CDR1 MNHEY and CDR2 SMNVEV (reference sequence). V trimming: 6 bases; J trimming: 5 bases; junction bases outside the gene matches: 12. CDR3 amino acids: CASSARHRGQETQYF. For the CDR3, the DNA is TGTGCCAGCAGCGCAAGGCACAGGGGCCAGGAGACCCAGTACTTC.

The V gene is TRBV11-1, the J gene TRBJ2-1; 7 nucleotides line up with TRBD2. V gave up 5 bases and J gave up 2 bases; unmatched junction bases: 6. This CDR3 spans 15 amino acids. From germline, CDR1 is SGHAT and CDR2 FQDESV (reference sequence). In DNA form, the CDR3 reads TGTGCCAGCAGCGTGCGGGAGTATACCTACAATGAGCAGTTCTTC. The encoded protein is CASSVREYTYNEQFF.

V gene TRBV5-1 combines with J gene TRBJ2-1; D remains ambiguous. The CDR3 length is 12 residues. The V gene lost 0 bases and the J gene lost 9 bases, with 7 bases spanning the gap. Germline CDR1 reads SGHRS; CDR2 reads YFSETQ. CDR3 loop: CASSLGRLEQFF. The CDR3, as DNA: TGCGCCAGCAGCTTGGGTAGACTTGAGCAGTTCTTC.

The chain has TRBV6-5 and TRBJ1-1, with D unresolved. In germline, CDR1 is MNHEY, CDR2 SVGAGI. Trimming pared 8 bases from V and 3 bases from J, leaving 13 bases between. The CDR3 sequence is 13 residues long. CDR3 region: CASAEGLYTEAFF. CDR3 coding DNA: TGTGCCAGCGCTGAGGGTTTGTACACTGAAGCTTTCTTT.